A single sample gave rise to the 29 T cell receptor beta chains below, sequenced in a study of blood T cell repertoires in COVID-19. Method: immunoSEQ multiplex PCR; TCRdb's copy keeps in-frame clones and lacks some. Of approximately 300,000 clones in the sample, about nine tenths are singletons; the top ten hold around 9.3%. Sequencing input: PBMCs or T cells enriched from blood (not recorded which). Receptors originate from a woman under 30 who had recovered from COVID-19.

The chain recombines TRBV29-1 with TRBJ2-7; possibly TRBD1 for D (6 bases). The CDR3 length is 14 residues. V was shortened by 0 bases and J by 4 bases, with 13 bases between the two germline ends. Germline V CDR1 and CDR2: SQVTM, ANQGSEA. The CDR3 nucleotides read TGCAGCGTTGAAGATCCCGTAGGGGGTTACGAGCAGTACTTC. Protein product: CSVEDPVGGYEQYF.

About this clone: The junction does not match germline at one end; this may be a read error. This chain joins TRBV7-2 and TRBJ2-1; a weak D match, TRBD1 (6 bases). Germline V gene data show CDR1 as SGHTA and CDR2 as FQGNSA. The CDR3 sequence is 13 residues long. CDR3 sequence: CASSLDLRTDPLF. The CDR3 DNA follows: TGTGCCAGCAGCTTAGATCTTAGGACAGACCCACTCTTC.

The V gene is TRBV28, the J gene TRBJ1-2; weak D call: TRBD1 (6 bases). CDR3 size: 13 residues. The V gene lost 8 bases and the J gene lost 8 bases, with 18 bases spanning the gap. The germline V gene encodes CDR1 MDHEN and CDR2 SYDVKM. CDR3 sequence reads: CASGGTGIRGYTF. CDR3 coding DNA: TGTGCCAGCGGCGGAACAGGGATTCGCGGCTACACCTTC.

This clone was seen more than once but under ten times. The rearrangement uses TRBV6-5 and TRBJ1-1, with 7 bases lining up with TRBD1. CDR3 length: 14 residues. Germline lookup yields CDR1 MNHEY and CDR2 SVGAGI. V shed 6 bases and J 2 bases; nucleotides not matched to a gene: 6. The CDR3 sequence is CASRPLGGNTEAFF. The CDR3 region has the DNA TGTGCCAGCAGACCGTTAGGGGGCAACACTGAAGCTTTCTTT.

The rearrangement joins TRBV9 to TRBJ1-2, with a weak D call TRBD1 (6 bases). The CDR3 is 15 residues long. Trimming took 3 bases from V and 0 from J, leaving 12 bases between them. Germline assignment: CDR1 SGDLS and CDR2 YYNGEE. CDR3 loop: CASSAPGEANYGYTF. The DNA of the CDR3 is TGTGCCAGCAGCGCCCCAGGGGAAGCTAACTATGGCTACACCTTC. Looking up the rest from reference TRBV9 and TRBJ1-2 gives the full variable domain: DSGVTQTPKHLITATGQRVTLRCSPRSGDLSVYWYQQSLDQGLQFLIQYYNGEERAKGNILERFSAQQFPDLHSELNLSSLELGDSALYFCASSAPGEANYGYTFGSGTRLTVV.

This chain joins TRBV15 and TRBJ2-7, with D tentatively TRBD2 (5 bases). With 4 bases removed from V and 7 bases from J, the gap between germline ends came to 11 bases. The length of the CDR3 is 12 residues. Germline CDR1 LNHNV, CDR2 YYDKDF (reference sequence). The CDR3 region has the DNA TGTGCCACCAGCACGGAGGTCGGTGAGCAGTACTTC. This gives the protein CATSTEVGEQYF.

The V and J genes are TRBV5-1 and TRBJ1-3; D not certain. The CDR3 consists of 16 residues. CDR1 and CDR2 from the germline V gene are SGHRS and YFSETQ. V dropped 0 bases and J dropped 2 bases, with 12 bases sitting between them. CDR3 loop: CASSLAVAGAGNTIYF. CDR3 DNA: TGCGCCAGCAGCTTGGCGGTGGCGGGTGCTGGAAACACCATATATTTT.

The chain carries TRBV19 and TRBJ1-1, with 9 bases that match TRBD1. Trimming cost V 5 bases and J 4 bases; bases outside gene matches: 11. Germline CDR1 reads LNHDA; CDR2 reads SQIVND (reference sequence). The CDR3 length is 16 residues. The CDR3 sequence: CASSHSPGQGSTEAFF. The CDR3 nucleotides read TGTGCCAGTAGTCACAGCCCGGGACAGGGTTCCACTGAAGCTTTCTTT.

The chain is built from TRBV6-4 and TRBJ2-1; maybe TRBD2 (5 bases). The CDR3 consists of 16 residues. Between the trimmed V and J ends, which lost 0 bases and 9 bases, there was a span of 18 bases. Germline CDR1 is MRHNA and CDR2 is SNTAGT. The CDR3 is CASSDSRVSRPIEQFF. Here the CDR3 DNA reads TGTGCCAGCAGTGACTCGAGGGTCTCTCGCCCTATTGAGCAGTTCTTC.

V and J are TRBV5-6 and TRBJ1-4; D is unresolved. The CDR3 has 14 residues. Trimming shortened V by 0 bases and J by 7 bases, and 10 bases separated the two germline ends. CDR1 and CDR2 (germline): SGHDT, YYEEEE. The CDR3 bases are TGTGCCAGCAGCTTGGGGTGGAGTGGTGAAAAACTGTTTTTT. Protein sequence: CASSLGWSGEKLFF.

The chain recombines TRBV5-1 with TRBJ2-1; the match to TRBD2 covers 7 bases. With V trimmed by 4 bases and J by 0 bases, 1 base remained unmatched. Germline CDR1 and CDR2: SGHRS and YFSETQ. This CDR3 spans 14 amino acids. The CDR3 DNA follows: TGCGCCAGCAGCCTAGCGGTCTCCTACAATGAGCAGTTCTTC. Residues: CASSLAVSYNEQFF.

In this sample, this clone turned up once. The chain is built from TRBV2 and TRBJ1-5, with no clear D. CDR3 length equals 16 residues. Germline V lookup: CDR1 SNHLY, CDR2 FYNNEI. The V gene lost 2 bases and the J gene lost 2 bases, with 13 bases spanning the gap. In DNA, the CDR3 is TGTGCCAGCAGTGAATCAGGCCGGGAACGCAATCAGCCCCAGCATTTT. Its translation: CASSESGRERNQPQHF.

The chain uses TRBV12-3 or TRBV12-4 and TRBJ1-2, with 7 bases lining up with TRBD1. The CDR3 is 13 residues long. The V and J ends lost 5 bases and 6 bases, in that order; junction bases with no gene match: 6. The CDR3 DNA reads TGTGCCAGCAGTCGTGGACAGGTGGATGGCTACACCTTC. This encodes CASSRGQVDGYTF.

J is TRBJ1-1 and V is TRBV27, with D maybe TRBD1 (6 bases). The CDR3 sequence is 17 residues long. Trimming took 2 bases from V and 0 from J, leaving 16 bases between them. Germline V gene sequence: CDR1 MNHEY, CDR2 SMNVEV (reference sequence). CDR3 amino acids: CASSLLPLAGVNTEAFF. CDR3 bases: TGTGCCAGCAGTTTACTACCCTTGGCAGGGGTGAACACTGAAGCTTTCTTT.

In this sample, this clone turned up once. In DNA, the CDR3 is TGTGCCAGCAGCTTGTTTCGAGCGGGAGGGCCGGGTGAGCAGTTCTTC. The encoded protein is CASSLFRAGGPGEQFF. The J gene is TRBJ2-1, the V gene TRBV7-8, with TRBD2 matching over 10 bases. CDR1 and CDR2 from the germline V gene are SGHVS and FQNEAQ. The V segment lost 3 bases and the J segment 9 bases; nucleotides outside the gene matches: 11. This CDR3 is 16 amino acids long. Together with reference TRBV7-8 and TRBJ2-1, the CDR3 gives the full variable domain: GAGVSQSPRYKVAKRGQDVALRCDPISGHVSLFWYQQALGQGPEFLTYFQNEAQLDKSGLPSDRFFAERPEGSVSTLKIQRTQQEDSAVYLCASSLFRAGGPGEQFFGPGTRLTVL.

The chain joins TRBV12-3 or TRBV12-4 to TRBJ1-1; possibly TRBD1 for D (5 bases). This CDR3 is 13 amino acids long. V was pared by 6 bases and J by 1 base, with 9 bases between. The CDR3 DNA reads TGTGCCAGCAGCTACAGGAGGAACACTGAAGCTTTCTTT. Protein sequence: CASSYRRNTEAFF.

The chain combines TRBV18 with TRBJ1-2; D is uncertain. Trimming shortened V by 4 bases and J by 3 bases, and 9 bases separated the two germline ends. Germline loops: CDR1 KGHSH, CDR2 LQKENI. The length of the CDR3 is 13 residues. CDR3 region: CASSRELYYGYTF. The CDR3 DNA reads TGTGCCAGCTCACGGGAGCTGTACTATGGCTACACCTTC.

The chain carries TRBV4-1 and TRBJ1-5; 10 bases line up with TRBD1. The CDR3 loop spans 17 amino acids. With V trimmed by 4 bases and J by 5 bases, 11 bases remained unmatched. Germline values: CDR1 MGHRA, CDR2 YSYEKL. CDR3 DNA: TGCGCCAGCAGCCCCGACCCTGTTGACAGGGGGCATCAGCCCCAGCATTTT. It translates to CASSPDPVDRGHQPQHF.

This CDR3 is CASSLDISPLHF. The CDR3 nucleotides read TGTGCCAGCAGCCTGGACATTTCACCCCTCCACTTT. The chain recombines TRBV7-9 with TRBJ1-6; possible D gene TRBD1, 5 bases. The CDR3 runs 12 residues. The germline V gene has CDR1 SEHNR and CDR2 FQNEAQ (reference sequence). Trimming took off 5 bases at V and 9 bases at J, with 8 bases between the two ends.

The rearrangement uses TRBV28 and TRBJ1-6; no definite D call. The CDR3 is 21 residues long. Germline V CDR1 and CDR2: MDHEN, SYDVKM. V was shortened by 6 bases and J by 6 bases, with 33 bases between the two germline ends. The CDR3 region is CASSPAGRVVPVFLINSPLHF. The CDR3 nucleotides read TGTGCCAGCAGCCCGGCCGGGAGGGTCGTTCCCGTATTTCTTATTAATTCACCCCTCCACTTT.

This sequence joins TRBV24-1 and TRBJ2-6; no firm D call. V was clipped by 2 bases and J by 0 bases, with 4 bases between them. The length of the CDR3 is 15 residues. CDR1 is KGHDR, CDR2 SFDVKD, per germline. The CDR3 DNA is TGTGCCACCAGTGATTCCTACTCTGGGGCCAACGTCCTGACTTTC. It encodes CATSDSYSGANVLTF.

This chain uses TRBV7-2 with TRBJ1-5, with D possibly TRBD1 on 5 matching bases. Between the trimmed V and J ends, which lost 1 base and 3 bases, there was a span of 10 bases. CDR1 and CDR2 from the germline V gene are SGHTA and FQGNSA. This CDR3 is 15 amino acids long. The CDR3 loop is CASSLGQNFNQPQHF. The CDR3 nucleotides read TGTGCCAGCAGCTTAGGACAGAATTTCAATCAGCCCCAGCATTTT.

The chain recombines TRBV2 with TRBJ1-1, with D maybe TRBD1 (5 bases). The CDR3 sequence is 14 residues long. V dropped 4 bases and J dropped 5 bases, with 14 bases sitting between them. The germline CDR1 and CDR2 sequences are SNHLY and FYNNEI. In DNA, the CDR3 is TGTGCCAGCAGTGCCGATACAGGAGGGACTGAAGCTTTCTTT. It translates to CASSADTGGTEAFF.

The chain joins TRBV2 to TRBJ1-6; 10 nucleotides align to TRBD1. Germline loops: CDR1 SNHLY, CDR2 FYNNEI. J gave up 4 bases and V 8 bases, and 5 bases lay outside the gene matches. The CDR3 sequence is 15 residues long. The CDR3: CASHGQGGYNSPLHF. DNA for the CDR3: TGTGCCAGCCATGGACAGGGGGGTTATAATTCACCCCTCCACTTT.

This chain joins TRBV5-4 and TRBJ1-6; 7 positions agree with TRBD1. V was pared by 0 bases and J by 9 bases, with 12 bases of the junction left unmatched. The CDR3 totals 17 residues. Per germline, CDR1 SGHNT and CDR2 YYREEE (reference sequence). CDR3 nucleotide sequence: TGTGCCAGCAGCTTGGCCGGTCGGCAGGGGGATAGTTCACCCCTCCACTTT. It codes for CASSLAGRQGDSSPLHF.

This clone was detected only once. V gene TRBV27 combines with J gene TRBJ1-3; the D is unclear. This CDR3 contains 14 residues. Looked up from germline, CDR1 is MNHEY and CDR2 is SMNVEV (reference sequence). The V and J ends lost 5 bases and 1 base respectively, with 9 bases between them. This CDR3 reads CASSNVLSGNTIYF. The CDR3 region has the DNA TGTGCCAGCAGTAATGTATTGTCTGGAAACACCATATATTTT.

The gene calls are TRBV4-1 and TRBJ1-3; maybe TRBD1 (6 bases). In germline, CDR1 is MGHRA, CDR2 YSYEKL. The CDR3 has 16 residues. V was shortened by 1 base and J by 1 base, with 11 bases between the two germline ends. The CDR3 sequence: CASSQVRTVSGNTIYF. CDR3 in DNA: TGCGCCAGCAGCCAAGTTCGGACAGTTTCTGGAAACACCATATATTTT.

The CDR3, as DNA: TGCGCCAGCACCGACCCCAGCGGCCAAGAGACCCAGTACTTC. The encoded protein is CASTDPSGQETQYF. V and J are TRBV5-1 and TRBJ2-5, with a tentative D call TRBD2 (5 bases). With 6 bases removed from V and 1 base from J, the gap between germline ends came to 13 bases. This CDR3 has 14 residues. Germline CDR1 is SGHRS and CDR2 is YFSETQ. Full variable domain (remainder filled in from reference TRBV5-1 and TRBJ2-5): KAGVTQTPRYLIKTRGQQVTLSCSPISGHRSVSWYQQTPGQGLQFLFEYFSETQRNKGNFPGRFSGRQFSNSRSEMNVSTLELGDSALYLCASTDPSGQETQYFGPGTRLLVL.

This chain links TRBV30 with TRBJ1-3; D possibly corresponds to TRBD1 (6 bases). V was clipped by 3 bases and J by 8 bases, with 23 bases between them. CDR1 is GTSNPN and CDR2 is SVGIG in the germline V gene (reference sequence). CDR3 length: 16 amino acids. The CDR3 DNA reads as TGTGCCTGGAGGGTCGGGAACGAGATCAAGGGGGACACCATATATTTT. Its protein product is CAWRVGNEIKGDTIYF.